This T cell receptor (beta chain) was profiled in a study of cytomegalovirus exposure and HLA in healthy donors. Study-level points and caveats: The authors judged a highly shared variant cluster likely a sequencing artifact. TCR beta V- and J-gene trimming was later associated with a missense DCLRE1C variant.

Vbeta (60) and Jbeta (13) primers were used in the PCR. Assay used: immunoSEQ multiplex PCR; TCRdb lists only in-frame clones, some missing. Seen here are under 130,000 clones, 75% to 90% observed once, and the top ten hold 6.9%. Turning to this clone: No antigen is known for it.

The CDR3 consists of 14 residues. Germline V gene lookup returns CDR1 SNHLY and CDR2 FYNNEI. Trimming removed 7 bases at V and 2 bases at J, with 12 bases between. This receptor was identified in a man aged 30 to 45 in good health and CMV-seropositive. The J gene is TRBJ2-1, the V gene TRBV2; D perhaps matches TRBD1 (6 bases). Sequences were obtained from PBMCs. The CDR3 coding sequence is TGTGCCAGCAACAGGGATTTTACCTACAATGAGCAGTTCTTC. Its translation is CASNRDFTYNEQFF.